This passage covers 31 T cell receptor beta chains from one sample sequenced in a study of OX40 agonist ivuxolimab in advanced cancers. The assay was immunoSEQ multiplex PCR, and TCRdb's table has in-frame clones only and misses some. The table shows roughly 53,000 clones, with 75% to 85% occurring only once. The sample in question was CD4+ or CD8+ T cells sorted from blood, obtained in a trial of the OX40 agonist ivuxolimab. The source is an adult with an advanced solid tumor such as melanoma, head and neck, liver or kidney cancer.

This clone was counted once. The chain joins TRBV10-1 to TRBJ2-2; TRBD1 aligns across 7 bases. Germline V lookup: CDR1 WNHNN, CDR2 SYGVQD (reference sequence). The J segment lost 4 bases and the V segment lost 3 bases, leaving 2 bases of the junction unmatched. The CDR3 has 14 amino acids. In DNA, the CDR3 is TGCGCCAGCAGTGAACAGGGGCGCACCGGGGAGCTGTTTTTT. This translates into CASSEQGRTGELFF.

By share, this clone counts as medium-sized. The CDR3 here is CASSLANNEQFF. CDR3 sequence (DNA): TGTGCCAGCAGCTTAGCGAATAATGAGCAGTTCTTC. The chain carries TRBV7-2 and TRBJ2-1; D ambiguous. Trimming stripped 0 bases from V and 7 bases from J, with 4 bases between. The CDR3 consists of 12 residues. Germline loops: CDR1 SGHTA, CDR2 FQGNSA.

The V and J genes are TRBV7-3 and TRBJ2-1; 7 nucleotides agree with TRBD1. This CDR3 is 15 amino acids long. Losses at the gene ends were 2 bases for V and 5 bases for J; bases not matched to a gene: 6. Germline values: CDR1 SGHTA, CDR2 FQGTGA. The chain's CDR3 is CASSLFGGTDNEQFF. CDR3 nucleotides: TGTGCCAGCAGCTTATTTGGTGGGACAGACAATGAGCAGTTCTTC. Looking up the rest from reference TRBV7-3 and TRBJ2-1 gives the full variable domain: GAGVSQTPSNKVTEKGKYVELRCDPISGHTALYWYRQSLGQGPEFLIYFQGTGAADDSGLPNDRFFAVRPEGSVSTLKIQRTERGDSAVYLCASSLFGGTDNEQFFGPGTRLTVL.

This clone came up once. The J gene is TRBJ1-2, the V gene TRBV30; 10 bases map to TRBD1. This CDR3 is built from 13 residues. Trimming at V came to 6 bases and at J to 3 bases, leaving 4 bases not matched to a gene. The V gene's germline CDR1 is GTSNPN and CDR2 SVGIG (reference sequence). The CDR3: CACRDRGYYGYTF. CDR3 nucleotide sequence: TGTGCCTGTCGGGACAGGGGTTACTATGGCTACACCTTC.

J is TRBJ2-7 and V is TRBV18; the match to TRBD2 covers 7 bases. Germline V gene lookup returns CDR1 KGHSH and CDR2 LQKENI. This CDR3 contains 17 residues. The V gene end was trimmed by 3 bases and the J gene end by 6 bases; junction bases not matched to a gene: 17. CDR3 region: CASSPAPGAGPASEQYF. CDR3 DNA: TGTGCCAGCTCACCGGCCCCTGGAGCGGGACCCGCCTCCGAGCAGTACTTC.

This clone occurred once. V is TRBV29-1 and J is TRBJ2-5; TRBD1 matches at 7 bases. V lost 5 bases to trimming and J lost 2 bases; unmatched junction nucleotides: 2. Germline V gives CDR1 SQVTM, CDR2 ANQGSEA. The CDR3 sequence is 12 residues long. CDR3 nucleotide sequence: TGCAGCGTTCGGGACAGTCAAGAGACCCAGTACTTC. The encoded protein is CSVRDSQETQYF.

The V and J genes are TRBV6-5 and TRBJ2-5, with D possibly matching TRBD1 (6 bases). V lost 6 bases, J lost 2 bases, and 10 bases lay in between. This CDR3 has 13 residues. The germline V gene has CDR1 MNHEY and CDR2 SVGAGI. CDR3 DNA sequence: TGTGCCAGCAGACGGACAGTACAAGAGACCCAGTACTTC. Translated: CASRRTVQETQYF.

The rearrangement joins TRBV7-2 to TRBJ1-3; the D gene is possibly TRBD1 (6 bases). Germline CDR1 SGHTA, CDR2 FQGNSA. V was pared by 4 bases and J by 4 bases, with 8 bases between. The length of the CDR3 is 13 residues. The CDR3 region is CASSYQGGNTIYF. The CDR3 DNA is TGTGCCAGCAGCTATCAGGGGGGAAACACCATATATTTT.

This clone was detected only once. This rearrangement joins TRBV6-6 to TRBJ2-7; TRBD1 is a possible D gene (5 bases). The V gene lost 2 bases and the J gene lost 6 bases, with 17 bases spanning the gap. Looked up from germline, CDR1 is MNHNY and CDR2 is SVGAGI (reference sequence). The CDR3 is 15 residues long. The CDR3 coding sequence is TGTGCCAGCAGTTACGGGGCAGCGACGGTGGGCGAGCAGTACTTC. It encodes CASSYGAATVGEQYF.

The chain carries TRBV18 and TRBJ1-5; D not resolved. The CDR3 extends over 15 amino acids. Trimming pared 3 bases from V and 5 bases from J, leaving 14 bases between. Germline CDR1 is KGHSH and CDR2 is LQKENI. This chain's CDR3 is CASSPNGGPDQPQHF. The CDR3 DNA sequence: TGTGCCAGCTCACCGAATGGAGGGCCGGATCAGCCCCAGCATTTT.

The table lists this clone with a few counts. The rearrangement links TRBV7-2 to TRBJ1-3; D is uncertain. This CDR3 is 15 amino acids long. V lost 1 base, J lost 0 bases, and 7 bases lay in between. The germline V gene has CDR1 SGHTA and CDR2 FQGNSA. CDR3 amino acids: CASSLDRSSGNTIYF. CDR3 sequence (DNA): TGTGCCAGCAGCTTAGACAGAAGCTCTGGAAACACCATATATTTT.

The chain links TRBV7-2 to TRBJ1-2, with D perhaps matching TRBD1 (5 bases). The CDR3 totals 17 residues. The germline gives CDR1 SGHTA, CDR2 FQGNSA. V was clipped by 2 bases and J by 0 bases, with 16 bases between them. The DNA of the CDR3 is TGTGCCAGCAGCTTAAGTATTAGGGACGGAACTAACTATGGCTACACCTTC. This encodes CASSLSIRDGTNYGYTF. Full variable domain (remainder filled in from reference TRBV7-2 and TRBJ1-2): GAGVSQSPSNKVTEKGKDVELRCDPISGHTALYWYRQSLGQGLEFLIYFQGNSAPDKSGLPSDRFSAERTGGSVSTLTIQRTQQEDSAVYLCASSLSIRDGTNYGYTFGSGTRLTVV.

The chain recombines TRBV25-1 with TRBJ2-3, with a possible D match to TRBD2 (6 bases). Between the trimmed V and J ends, which lost 7 bases and 7 bases, there was a span of 12 bases. The CDR3 length is 12 residues. The germline CDR1 and CDR2 sequences are MGHDK and SYGVNS. The CDR3 region is CASNKEGNTQYF. In nucleotides, the CDR3 is TGTGCCAGCAACAAGGAGGGAAATACGCAGTATTTT.

The chain links TRBV7-2 to TRBJ2-7, with 8 nucleotides matching TRBD2. CDR1 is SGHTA, CDR2 FQGNSA, per germline. V was clipped by 4 bases and J by 5 bases; unmatched bases: 7. CDR3 length: 14 residues. CDR3 DNA: TGTGCCAGCAGCTCAGCGAGCGGGAGCAACGAGCAGTACTTC. It is translated as CASSSASGSNEQYF.

The chain has TRBV5-8 and TRBJ1-1; D not certain. Trimming stripped 4 bases from V and 4 bases from J, with 11 bases between. Per germline, CDR1 SGHTS and CDR2 YDEGEE. The CDR3 is made up of 13 amino acids. The CDR3 nucleotides read TGTGCCAGCAGCCCAGCGGAGATCACTGAAGCTTTCTTT. It yields the protein CASSPAEITEAFF.

V is TRBV27 and J is TRBJ1-2; D may be TRBD1 (5 bases). The CDR3 loop spans 12 amino acids. Germline V gene lookup returns CDR1 MNHEY and CDR2 SMNVEV (reference sequence). The V end was cut by 5 bases, the J end by 4 bases, with 8 bases between. The CDR3 loop reads CASSKGPYGYTF. As DNA, the CDR3 is TGTGCCAGCAGTAAGGGACCCTATGGCTACACCTTC.

The rearrangement links TRBV5-1 to TRBJ1-2; D is uncertain. Germline V CDR1 and CDR2: SGHRS, YFSETQ. Trimming removed 1 base from V and 5 bases from J, with 12 bases in between. The CDR3 sequence is 14 residues long. Here the CDR3 DNA reads TGCGCCAGCAGCTTGTCCCAGGTTCCGTATGGCTACACCTTC. Its protein is CASSLSQVPYGYTF.

This clone was detected a few times. The J gene is TRBJ2-7, the V gene TRBV5-1, with 12 nucleotides matching TRBD2. Germline CDR1 is SGHRS and CDR2 is YFSETQ. V was pared by 4 bases and J by 7 bases, with 15 bases of the junction left unmatched. The CDR3 runs to 17 residues. The CDR3 region is CASSNTLAGGLRGEQYF. The CDR3 DNA reads TGCGCCAGCAGCAACACACTAGCGGGGGGACTACGTGGGGAGCAGTACTTC.

Written as DNA, the CDR3 is TGTGCCAGCAGTGACTTTGGTAGGGGGCGATACGAGCAGTACTTC. As protein: CASSDFGRGRYEQYF. J is TRBJ2-7 and V is TRBV6-1; TRBD1 agrees at 7 bases. CDR1 is MNHNS, CDR2 SASEGT, per germline. The CDR3 has 15 residues. Trimming at V came to 3 bases and at J to 4 bases, leaving 9 bases not matched to a gene.

This clone was recorded once. The CDR3 here is CASRPTGEFGYTF. CDR3 nucleotide sequence: TGTGCCAGCAGACCTACAGGGGAATTTGGCTACACCTTC. This chain links TRBV27 with TRBJ1-2, with 7 bases aligning to TRBD1. CDR3 size: 13 residues. The V gene end was trimmed by 6 bases and the J gene end by 7 bases; junction bases not matched to a gene: 8. Germline CDR1 is MNHEY and CDR2 is SMNVEV (reference sequence).

V gene TRBV7-9 combines with J gene TRBJ2-4; possible D gene TRBD2, 6 bases. CDR1 and CDR2 (germline): SEHNR, FQNEAQ (reference sequence). The germline V and J ends were trimmed by 5 bases and 0 bases, with 11 bases remaining between them. The CDR3 extends over 15 amino acids. CDR3 region: CASSPDGGAKNIQYF. The CDR3 bases are TGTGCCAGCAGCCCGGACGGGGGAGCCAAAAACATTCAGTACTTC.

CDR3 sequence reads: CASSMKGAAYTIYF. The DNA for the CDR3 is TGTGCCAGTAGTATGAAGGGGGCTGCGTACACCATATATTTT. The rearrangement joins TRBV19 to TRBJ1-3; 7 nucleotides line up with TRBD1. The CDR3 contains 14 residues. Per the germline V gene, CDR1 is LNHDA and CDR2 is SQIVND (reference sequence). The J segment lost 8 bases and the V segment lost 3 bases, leaving 7 bases of the junction unmatched.

The chain has TRBV19 and TRBJ2-2; D call uncertain. This CDR3 contains 15 residues. Trimming removed 4 bases from V and 1 base from J, with 10 bases in between. CDR1 LNHDA and CDR2 SQIVND come from the germline V gene (reference sequence). The CDR3 sequence is CASSTGVLNTGELFF. The CDR3 region has the DNA TGTGCCAGTAGTACTGGAGTATTGAACACCGGGGAGCTGTTTTTT.

The table lists this clone with a few counts. J is TRBJ2-2 and V is TRBV15; TRBD1 aligns across 8 bases. The CDR3 has 16 residues. Losses at the gene ends were 3 bases for V and 1 base for J; bases not matched to a gene: 4. In germline, CDR1 is LNHNV, CDR2 YYDKDF (reference sequence). CDR3: CATSRTTGGNTGELFF. CDR3 nucleotide sequence: TGTGCCACCAGCAGGACTACAGGGGGGAACACCGGGGAGCTGTTTTTT.

This chain connects TRBV7-9 to TRBJ1-1; D remains unclear. The CDR3 totals 16 residues. Germline V gene sequence: CDR1 SEHNR, CDR2 FQNEAQ (reference sequence). Trimming took 5 bases from V and 0 from J, leaving 16 bases between them. CDR3 protein: CASSPTFRALNTEAFF. The CDR3 DNA reads as TGTGCCAGCAGCCCAACTTTCCGGGCCTTGAACACTGAAGCTTTCTTT.

This sequence joins TRBV30 and TRBJ1-5, with D unclear. Trimming took off 2 bases at V and 3 bases at J, with 14 bases between the two ends. The germline V gene encodes CDR1 GTSNPN and CDR2 SVGIG (reference sequence). The CDR3 runs to 15 residues. The CDR3 reads CAWSPQAQINQPQHF. For the CDR3, the DNA is TGTGCCTGGAGTCCTCAGGCACAGATCAATCAGCCCCAGCATTTT.

This chain uses TRBV7-8 with TRBJ2-7; D unresolved. V lost 1 base and J lost 4, with 5 bases in between. The CDR3 runs to 12 residues. Germline V gene lookup returns CDR1 SGHVS and CDR2 FQNEAQ. DNA of the CDR3: TGTGCCAGCAGCTTAGGAAGATACGAGCAGTACTTC. Protein product: CASSLGRYEQYF. The full variable domain, its missing parts supplied by reference TRBV7-8 and TRBJ2-7, is GAGVSQSPRYKVAKRGQDVALRCDPISGHVSLFWYQQALGQGPEFLTYFQNEAQLDKSGLPSDRFFAERPEGSVSTLKIQRTQQEDSAVYLCASSLGRYEQYFGPGTRLTVT.

The V gene is TRBV7-9, the J gene TRBJ1-3, with TRBD1 as a possible D gene (5 bases). From germline, CDR1 is SEHNR and CDR2 FQNEAQ (reference sequence). V lost 1 base and J 2 bases, leaving 6 bases between the germline ends. The CDR3 spans 14 residues. The CDR3 DNA sequence: TGTGCCAGCAGCTTAGGACAGACTGGAAACACCATATATTTT. This encodes CASSLGQTGNTIYF.

This clone was observed a few times. The chain uses TRBV15 and TRBJ1-4; 9 bases are a match to TRBD1. Per the germline V gene, CDR1 is LNHNV and CDR2 is YYDKDF (reference sequence). The CDR3 totals 12 residues. V lost 4 bases, J lost 13 bases, and 4 bases stayed unmatched. DNA of the CDR3: TGTGCCACCAGCAACACAGGGGGCCGACTGTTTTTT. As protein: CATSNTGGRLFF.

J is TRBJ1-1 and V is TRBV19; possibly TRBD1 for D (6 bases). The CDR3 spans 11 residues. Germline V gene lookup returns CDR1 LNHDA and CDR2 SQIVND (reference sequence). The ends were cut back, 8 bases at V and 9 bases at J, with 13 bases in the middle. The CDR3 nucleotides are TGTGCCAGTCGGAACCGGGACAAAGCTTTCTTT. Amino acids: CASRNRDKAFF.

V gene TRBV9 combines with J gene TRBJ1-2; D is undetermined. Germline V gives CDR1 SGDLS, CDR2 YYNGEE. The CDR3 contains 14 residues. Between the trimmed V and J ends, which lost 0 bases and 1 base, there was a span of 7 bases. The chain's CDR3 is CASSVDVDNYGYTF. CDR3 bases: TGTGCCAGCAGCGTAGATGTAGATAACTATGGCTACACCTTC.